The present entry profiles one T cell receptor beta chain with its context. Its antigen is still unknown. The CDR3 is 13 amino acids. V was clipped by 0 bases and J by 4 bases, with 5 bases between them. Germline V CDR1 and CDR2: SGHTS, YDEGEE. Healthy bone marrow donors made up the donor group. This sample stems from a study of cytomegalovirus exposure and HLA in healthy donors. Study at large: Around 89 million unique TCRs from HLA-typed donors made up an early data release.

The PCR employed 60 Vbeta primers together with 13 Jbeta primers. Measured with immunoSEQ multiplex PCR; TCRdb has only the in-frame clones, and not every one. This sample carries about 170,000 clones, 84% of them seen once, and the ten largest clones take about 0.39%. Study-wide results and caveats: High specificity and sensitivity for cytomegalovirus status were reported for the classifier.

The receptor's source is a boy between 2 and 10 years old in good health and CMV-seronegative. The sequencing sample was made of PBMCs. This chain links TRBV5-8 with TRBJ2-1; D is uncertain. The CDR3 DNA reads as TGTGCCAGCAGCTTGGGAGGTTACAATGAGCAGTTCTTC. This codes for CASSLGGYNEQFF.